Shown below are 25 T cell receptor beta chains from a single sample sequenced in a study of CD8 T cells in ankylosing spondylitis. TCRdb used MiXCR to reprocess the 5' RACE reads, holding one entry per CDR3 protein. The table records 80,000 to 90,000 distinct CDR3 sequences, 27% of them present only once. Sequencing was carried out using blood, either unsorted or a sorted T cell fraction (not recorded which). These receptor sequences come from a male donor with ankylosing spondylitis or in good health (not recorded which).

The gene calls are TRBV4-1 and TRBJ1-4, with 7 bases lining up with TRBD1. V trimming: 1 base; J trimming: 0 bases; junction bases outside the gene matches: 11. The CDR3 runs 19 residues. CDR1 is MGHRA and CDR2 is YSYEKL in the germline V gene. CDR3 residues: CASSQGRLTGFPTNEKLFF. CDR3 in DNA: TGCGCCAGCAGCCAAGGCCGTCTGACAGGGTTCCCAACTAATGAAAAACTGTTTTTT.

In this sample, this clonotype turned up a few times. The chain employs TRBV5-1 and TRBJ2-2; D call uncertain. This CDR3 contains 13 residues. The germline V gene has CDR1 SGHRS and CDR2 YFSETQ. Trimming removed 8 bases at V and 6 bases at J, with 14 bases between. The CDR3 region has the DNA TGCGCCAGTACAACCGAATTAGCCGGGGAGCTGTTTTTT. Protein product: CASTTELAGELFF.

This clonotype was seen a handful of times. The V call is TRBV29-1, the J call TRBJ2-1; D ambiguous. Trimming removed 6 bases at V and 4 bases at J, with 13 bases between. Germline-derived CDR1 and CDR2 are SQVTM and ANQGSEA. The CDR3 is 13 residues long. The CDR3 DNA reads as TGCAGCGTGTCTGAGACACCTTACAATGAGCAGTTCTTC. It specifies CSVSETPYNEQFF.

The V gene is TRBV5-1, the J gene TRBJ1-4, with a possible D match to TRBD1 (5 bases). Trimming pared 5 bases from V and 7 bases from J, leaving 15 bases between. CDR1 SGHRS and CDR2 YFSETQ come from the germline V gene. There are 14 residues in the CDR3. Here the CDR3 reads CASSPGGNLEKLFF. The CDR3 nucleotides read TGCGCCAGCAGTCCGGGGGGAAATCTTGAAAAACTGTTTTTT.

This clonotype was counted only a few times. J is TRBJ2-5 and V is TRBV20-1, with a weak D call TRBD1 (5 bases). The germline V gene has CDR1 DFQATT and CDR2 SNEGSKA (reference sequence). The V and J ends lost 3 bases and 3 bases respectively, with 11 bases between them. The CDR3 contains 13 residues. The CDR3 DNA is TGCAGTGCTAGCCATCTGACAGAAGAGACCCAGTACTTC. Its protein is CSASHLTEETQYF.

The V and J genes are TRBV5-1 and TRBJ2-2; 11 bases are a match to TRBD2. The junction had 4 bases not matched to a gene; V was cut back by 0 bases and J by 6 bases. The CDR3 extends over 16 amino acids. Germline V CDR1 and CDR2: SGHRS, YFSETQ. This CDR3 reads CASSLGLAGGSGELFF. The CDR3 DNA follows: TGCGCCAGCAGCTTGGGTCTAGCGGGGGGCTCCGGGGAGCTGTTTTTT.

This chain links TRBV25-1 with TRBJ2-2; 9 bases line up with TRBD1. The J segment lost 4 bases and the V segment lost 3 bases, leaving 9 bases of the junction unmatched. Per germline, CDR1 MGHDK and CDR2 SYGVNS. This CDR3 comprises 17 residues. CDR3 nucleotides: TGTGCCAGCAGTGATAACCCGGGACAGGGCGTCACCGGGGAGCTGTTTTTT. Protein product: CASSDNPGQGVTGELFF.

The CDR3 DNA reads TGTGCCAGCAGCTTAGCCTTCGGACAGACCCTGGGAAACACCATATATTTT. Its protein product is CASSLAFGQTLGNTIYF. The genes are TRBV7-9 and TRBJ1-3; TRBD1 might be the D (6 bases). The germline V gene has CDR1 SEHNR and CDR2 FQNEAQ (reference sequence). This CDR3 region has 17 residues. Trimming removed 0 bases from V and 4 bases from J, with 16 bases in between.

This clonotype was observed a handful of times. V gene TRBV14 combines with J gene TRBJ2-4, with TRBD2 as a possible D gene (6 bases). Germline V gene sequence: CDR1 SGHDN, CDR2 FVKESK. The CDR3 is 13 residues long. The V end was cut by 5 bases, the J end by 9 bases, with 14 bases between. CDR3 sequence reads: CASSFGGHGIQYF. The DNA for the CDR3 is TGTGCCAGCAGCTTCGGGGGTCATGGCATTCAGTACTTC.

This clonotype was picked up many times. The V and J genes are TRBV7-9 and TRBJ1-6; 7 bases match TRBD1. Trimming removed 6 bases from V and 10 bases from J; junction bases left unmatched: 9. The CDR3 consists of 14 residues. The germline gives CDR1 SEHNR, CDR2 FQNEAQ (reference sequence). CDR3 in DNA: TGTGCCAGCAGTTCCTCCGGGACAGAGTCACCCCTCCACTTT. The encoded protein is CASSSSGTESPLHF.

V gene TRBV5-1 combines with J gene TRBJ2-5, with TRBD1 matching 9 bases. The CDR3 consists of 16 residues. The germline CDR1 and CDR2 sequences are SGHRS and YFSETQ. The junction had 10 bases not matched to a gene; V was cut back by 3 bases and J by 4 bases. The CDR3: CASSSQTGGYTETQYF. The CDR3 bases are TGCGCCAGCAGCTCCCAAACAGGGGGCTATACAGAGACCCAGTACTTC.

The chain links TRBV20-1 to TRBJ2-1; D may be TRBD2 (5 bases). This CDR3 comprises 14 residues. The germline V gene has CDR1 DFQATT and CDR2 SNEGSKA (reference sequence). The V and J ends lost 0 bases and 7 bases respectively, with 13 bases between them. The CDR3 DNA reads TGCAGTGCTAGAGATCTTGCGACGGGAAATGAGCAGTTCTTC. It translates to CSARDLATGNEQFF.

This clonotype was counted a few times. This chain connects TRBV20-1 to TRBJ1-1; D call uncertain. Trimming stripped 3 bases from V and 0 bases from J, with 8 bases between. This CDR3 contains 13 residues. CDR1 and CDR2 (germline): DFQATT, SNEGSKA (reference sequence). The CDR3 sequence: CSASWRMNTEAFF. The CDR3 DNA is TGCAGTGCTAGCTGGCGGATGAACACTGAAGCTTTCTTT.

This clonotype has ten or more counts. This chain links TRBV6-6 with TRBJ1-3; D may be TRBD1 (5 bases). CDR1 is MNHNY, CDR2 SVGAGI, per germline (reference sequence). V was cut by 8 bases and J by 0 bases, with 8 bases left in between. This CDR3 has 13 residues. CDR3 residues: CASAGSSGNTIYF. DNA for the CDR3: TGTGCCAGCGCAGGGAGCTCTGGAAACACCATATATTTT.

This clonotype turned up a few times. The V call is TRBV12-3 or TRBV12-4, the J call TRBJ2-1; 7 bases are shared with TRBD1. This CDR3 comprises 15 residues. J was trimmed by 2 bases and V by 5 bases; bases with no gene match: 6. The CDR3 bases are TGTGCCAGCAGTCCTAGGACAGGTACCTACAATGAGCAGTTCTTC. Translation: CASSPRTGTYNEQFF.

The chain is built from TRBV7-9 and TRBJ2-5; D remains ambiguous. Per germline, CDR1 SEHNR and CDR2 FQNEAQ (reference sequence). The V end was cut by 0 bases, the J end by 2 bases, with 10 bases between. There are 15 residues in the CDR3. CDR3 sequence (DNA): TGTGCCAGCAGCTTAGCGGGTGGCAGTCAAGAGACCCAGTACTTC. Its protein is CASSLAGGSQETQYF.

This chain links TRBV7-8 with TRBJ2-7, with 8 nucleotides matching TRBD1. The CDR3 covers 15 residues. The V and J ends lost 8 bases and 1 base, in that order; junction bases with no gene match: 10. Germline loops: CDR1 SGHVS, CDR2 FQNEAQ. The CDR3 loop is CASSSGTGLSYEQYF. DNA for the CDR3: TGTGCCAGCTCCTCCGGGACAGGTTTATCCTACGAGCAGTACTTC.

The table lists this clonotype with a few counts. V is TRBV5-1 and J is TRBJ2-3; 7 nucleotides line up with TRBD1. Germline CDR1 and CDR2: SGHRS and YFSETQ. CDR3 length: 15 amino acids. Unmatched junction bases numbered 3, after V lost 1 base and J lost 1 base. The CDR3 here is CASSLMGQRTDTQYF. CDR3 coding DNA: TGCGCCAGCAGCTTGATGGGACAGCGCACAGATACGCAGTATTTT.

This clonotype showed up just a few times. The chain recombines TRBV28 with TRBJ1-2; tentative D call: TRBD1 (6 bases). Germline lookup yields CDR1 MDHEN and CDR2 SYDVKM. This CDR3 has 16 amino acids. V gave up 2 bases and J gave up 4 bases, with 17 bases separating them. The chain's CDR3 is CASSLGARGGVYGYTF. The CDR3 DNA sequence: TGTGCCAGCAGTTTAGGGGCCAGGGGTGGTGTCTATGGCTACACCTTC.

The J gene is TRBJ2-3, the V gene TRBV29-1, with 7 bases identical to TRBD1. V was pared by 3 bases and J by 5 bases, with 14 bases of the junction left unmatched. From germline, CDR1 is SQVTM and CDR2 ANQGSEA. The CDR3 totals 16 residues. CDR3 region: CSVERIQGRGGDTQYF. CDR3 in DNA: TGCAGCGTTGAGCGGATACAGGGGCGAGGGGGAGATACGCAGTATTTT.

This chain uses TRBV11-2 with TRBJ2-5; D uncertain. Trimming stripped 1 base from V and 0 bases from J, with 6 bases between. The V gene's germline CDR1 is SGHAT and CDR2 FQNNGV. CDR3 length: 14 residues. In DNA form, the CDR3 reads TGTGCCAGCAGCTTAGGAAATAACCAAGAGACCCAGTACTTC. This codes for CASSLGNNQETQYF.

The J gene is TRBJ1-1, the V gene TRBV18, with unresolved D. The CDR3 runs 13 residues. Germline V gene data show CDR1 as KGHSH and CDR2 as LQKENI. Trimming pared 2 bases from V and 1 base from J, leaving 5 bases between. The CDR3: CASSPDANTEAFF. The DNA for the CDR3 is TGTGCCAGCTCACCAGATGCGAACACTGAAGCTTTCTTT.

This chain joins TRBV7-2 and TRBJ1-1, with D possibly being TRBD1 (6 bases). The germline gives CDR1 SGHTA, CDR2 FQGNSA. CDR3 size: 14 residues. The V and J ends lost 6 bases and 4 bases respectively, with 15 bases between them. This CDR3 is CASRRSGGPTEAFF. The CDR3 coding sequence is TGTGCCAGCAGGCGTTCGGGGGGCCCCACTGAAGCTTTCTTT.

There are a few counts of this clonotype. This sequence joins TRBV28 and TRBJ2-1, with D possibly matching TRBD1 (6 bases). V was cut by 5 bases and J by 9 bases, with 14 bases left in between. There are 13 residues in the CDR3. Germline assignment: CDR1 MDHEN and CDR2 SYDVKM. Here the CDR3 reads CASSGTQGTEQFF. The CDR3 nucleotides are TGTGCCAGCAGTGGTACCCAGGGGACTGAGCAGTTCTTC.

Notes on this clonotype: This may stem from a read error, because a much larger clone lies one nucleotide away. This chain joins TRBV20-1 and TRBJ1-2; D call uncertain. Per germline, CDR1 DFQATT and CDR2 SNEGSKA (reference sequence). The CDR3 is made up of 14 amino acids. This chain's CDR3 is CRARDLQRSYGYTF. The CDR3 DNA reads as TGCAGAGCTAGAGATTTGCAGAGAAGCTATGGCTACACCTTC.